The rows below give T cell receptor beta chains drawn from one sample of a study of T cell repertoires in cytomegalovirus infection. TCRdb re-called the reads with MiXCR, one entry per CDR3 protein. The sample consists of hundreds of thousands of distinct CDR3 sequences, about 24% of them appearing once. Sequencing input: CD8+ T cells from PBMCs. These receptors originate from a human donor in good health (CMV status not recorded). Some clones in this sample may be carry-over from other donors' samples. CDR3s include the opening cysteine and the closing phenylalanine or tryptophan. A D gene is named only where the DNA matches it firmly. Clone size is stated in some rows and not others, as once, few, many or a class when expanded.

len	j_gene	abundance	d_gene	v_gene	CDR3aa	CDR3nt
14	TRBJ2-2	.	.	TRBV29-1	CSVGVQGGTGELFF	TGCAGCGTTGGTGTGCAGGGCGGCACCGGGGAGCTGTTTTTT
16	TRBJ2-6	.	.	TRBV6-2/TRBV6-3	CASSNLGVSGANVLTF	TGTGCCAGCAGTAACTTGGGGGTCTCTGGGGCCAACGTCCTGACTTTC
14	TRBJ2-1	.	.	TRBV2	CASNGGGVRNEQFF	TGTGCCAGCAATGGGGGGGGCGTTCGGAATGAGCAGTTCTTC
14	TRBJ2-1	many	.	TRBV7-9	CASSPKKTYNEQFF	TGTGCCAGCAGCCCCAAGAAGACCTACAATGAGCAGTTCTTC
16	TRBJ2-7	.	TRBD2	TRBV20-1	CSAKNYIAGEGYEQYF	TGCAGTGCTAAGAACTACATAGCGGGGGAGGGGTACGAGCAGTACTTC
11	TRBJ1-2	few	.	TRBV6-6	CASLSNYGYTF	TGTGCCAGTCTTTCTAACTATGGCTACACCTTC
12	TRBJ1-2	.	.	TRBV20-1	CSAPVTWDGYTF	TGCAGTGCCCCGGTAACGTGGGATGGCTACACCTTC
13	TRBJ1-1	.	.	TRBV5-6	CASSAGFVAEAFF	TGTGCCAGCAGCGCAGGGTTTGTGGCTGAAGCTTTCTTT
13	TRBJ1-2	many	.	TRBV12-3/TRBV12-4	CASTFNRVLGYTF	TGTGCCAGCACTTTCAACAGGGTTCTTGGCTACACCTTC
15	TRBJ1-5	.	.	TRBV20-1	CSAIPSDWERQPQHF	TGCAGTGCTATCCCTTCCGATTGGGAAAGGCAGCCCCAGCATTTT
13	TRBJ1-5	.	.	TRBV7-9	CASWGGSNQPQHF	TGTGCCAGTTGGGGTGGCAGCAATCAGCCCCAGCATTTT
11	TRBJ1-1	few	.	TRBV29-1	CSVGDTLEAFF	TGCAGCGTTGGGGATACGCTTGAAGCTTTCTTT
14	TRBJ2-4	few	.	TRBV5-1	CASSPDYGQNIQYF	TGCGCCAGCAGCCCCGATTACGGCCAAAACATTCAGTACTTC
17	TRBJ1-2	few	TRBD1	TRBV14	CASSQVGTVVPNYGYTF	TGTGCCAGCAGCCAAGTTGGGACAGTTGTTCCTAACTATGGCTACACCTTC
16	TRBJ2-3	.	.	TRBV4-3	CASSQDPGPVADTQYF	TGCGCCAGCAGCCAAGATCCGGGGCCCGTCGCGGATACGCAGTATTTT
17	TRBJ2-3	many	.	TRBV7-2	CASSLKPGRGYTDTQYF	TGTGCCAGCAGCCTCAAGCCGGGTCGGGGGTACACAGATACGCAGTATTTT
15	TRBJ2-3	many	.	TRBV7-2	CASSPRWGSTDTQYF	TGTGCCAGCAGCCCTAGGTGGGGAAGCACAGATACGCAGTATTTT
14	TRBJ2-5	few	TRBD2	TRBV20-1	CSAREAGVGETQYF	TGCAGTGCTAGAGAAGCGGGGGTAGGAGAGACCCAGTACTTC
16	TRBJ2-3	few	TRBD2	TRBV7-8	CASSRRLAGGPDTQYF	TGTGCCAGCAGCCGTAGACTAGCGGGGGGGCCGGATACGCAGTATTTT
12	TRBJ1-1	.	.	TRBV29-1	CSVEDGDTEAFF	TGCAGCGTTGAAGACGGGGACACTGAAGCTTTCTTT
15	TRBJ1-2	many	TRBD1	TRBV6-1	CASSSPGTGEDGYTF	TGTGCCAGCAGTTCCCCCGGGACAGGGGAGGATGGCTACACCTTC
14	TRBJ2-7	few	.	TRBV5-1	CASSLSDGTYEQYF	TGCGCCAGCAGCTTGTCCGACGGCACCTACGAGCAGTACTTC
13	TRBJ2-7	few	.	TRBV27	CASSSGLIYEQYF	TGTGCCAGCAGTTCGGGCTTAATTTACGAGCAGTACTTC
16	TRBJ2-5	few	TRBD2	TRBV6-1	CASSSLLAGRQETQYF	TGTGCCAGCAGTTCACTTTTAGCGGGGCGACAAGAGACCCAGTACTTC
16	TRBJ2-3	.	TRBD2	TRBV12-3/TRBV12-4	CASSDLAGGYTDTQYF	TGTGCCAGCAGTGATCTAGCGGGGGGCTACACAGATACGCAGTATTTT
13	TRBJ2-7	few	.	TRBV29-1	CSVAGSGASEQYF	TGCAGCGTCGCTGGTTCAGGGGCCAGCGAGCAGTACTTC
15	TRBJ2-2	.	TRBD1	TRBV4-1	CASSSTGGKTGELFF	TGCGCCAGCAGCTCAACAGGGGGCAAGACCGGGGAGCTGTTTTTT
15	TRBJ1-1	.	.	TRBV19	CASSIPDRRGTEAFF	TGTGCCAGTAGTATCCCTGACAGGAGGGGCACTGAAGCTTTCTTT
14	TRBJ2-5	few	TRBD2	TRBV28	CASSLSGGEETQYF	TGTGCCAGCAGTCTAAGCGGGGGGGAAGAGACCCAGTACTTC
14	TRBJ1-4	few	.	TRBV23-1	CASFTGHGNEKLFF	TGCGCCAGCTTCACGGGACATGGGAATGAAAAACTGTTTTTT
12	TRBJ1-2	few	.	TRBV29-1	CSVLSGEYGYTF	TGCAGCGTTCTCTCAGGGGAATATGGCTACACCTTC
14	TRBJ2-3	few	.	TRBV7-6	CASRDWGVTDTQYF	TGTGCCAGCAGGGACTGGGGGGTCACAGATACGCAGTATTTT
11	TRBJ2-1	many	.	TRBV7-9	CASSSGGEKVF	TGTGCCAGCAGCTCTGGCGGGGAGAAAGTCTTC
16	TRBJ1-2	few	.	TRBV27	CASSLKGDQGHYGYTF	TGTGCCAGCAGTTTAAAAGGGGACCAGGGTCACTATGGCTACACCTTC
11	TRBJ2-2	.	.	TRBV2	CATINTGELFF	TGTGCCACCATTAACACCGGGGAGCTGTTTTTT
16	TRBJ2-3	few	TRBD2	TRBV7-3	CASSLNAGEHTDTQYF	TGTGCCAGCAGCTTAAACGCGGGGGAGCACACAGATACGCAGTATTTT
16	TRBJ1-1	few	TRBD1	TRBV12-3/TRBV12-4	CASSWWETGMNTEAFF	TGTGCCAGCAGTTGGTGGGAGACAGGGATGAACACTGAAGCTTTCTTT
12	TRBJ2-1	.	.	TRBV12-3/TRBV12-4	CASRLIHNEQFF	TGTGCCAGTAGACTAATCCACAATGAGCAGTTCTTC
14	TRBJ1-3	.	.	TRBV7-9	CASSHPRAPYTIYF	TGTGCCAGCAGTCACCCCCGGGCACCTTACACCATATATTTT
17	TRBJ2-3	.	.	TRBV6-5	CASSYSKLYASTDTQYF	TGTGCCAGCAGTTACTCGAAGCTCTATGCTAGCACAGATACGCAGTATTTT
15	TRBJ2-3	.	TRBD1	TRBV7-9	CASSLVTGESDTQYF	TGTGCCAGCAGCTTGGTTACAGGGGAATCAGATACGCAGTATTTT
14	TRBJ2-1	.	TRBD2	TRBV6-2/TRBV6-3	CASSYGGGDNEQFF	TGTGCCAGCAGTTACGGGGGGGGAGACAATGAGCAGTTCTTC
15	TRBJ1-1	.	TRBD1	TRBV27	CASSLSQGASTEAFF	TGTGCCAGCAGTTTAAGTCAGGGGGCGAGTACTGAAGCTTTCTTT
11	TRBJ2-1	.	.	TRBV11-2	CASSFGTRQFF	TGTGCCAGCAGCTTCGGGACGCGGCAGTTCTTC
14	TRBJ2-5	few	.	TRBV6-2/TRBV6-3	CASSYPELGETQYF	TGTGCCAGCAGTTACCCCGAGTTGGGAGAGACCCAGTACTTC
16	TRBJ2-1	few	.	TRBV9	CASSVATRGLYNEQFF	TGTGCCAGCAGCGTAGCTACTCGCGGGCTCTACAATGAGCAGTTCTTC
15	TRBJ2-5	few	TRBD2	TRBV28	CASSPRAGGQETQYF	TGTGCCAGCAGTCCAAGAGCGGGGGGGCAAGAGACCCAGTACTTC
17	TRBJ2-5	many	TRBD1	TRBV7-8	CASSLLLGDREYETQYF	TGTGCCAGCAGCTTATTATTAGGGGACAGGGAATATGAGACCCAGTACTTC
14	TRBJ1-5	many	TRBD1	TRBV7-9	CASSEDRVHQPQHF	TGTGCCAGCAGCGAAGACAGGGTCCATCAGCCCCAGCATTTT
16	TRBJ2-1	few	.	TRBV6-6	CASTSAPTWTNNEQFF	TGTGCCAGCACTTCCGCCCCAACCTGGACAAATAATGAGCAGTTCTTC
14	TRBJ2-5	few	.	TRBV20-1	CSAFRLGRKETQYF	TGCAGTGCTTTTAGACTAGGAAGGAAAGAGACCCAGTACTTC
11	TRBJ1-5	.	.	TRBV20-1	CGAREGQPQHF	TGCGGTGCTAGAGAGGGTCAGCCCCAGCATTTT
15	TRBJ1-4	many	TRBD1	TRBV7-9	CASSSWDRDGEKLFF	TGTGCCAGCAGCTCTTGGGACAGGGATGGTGAAAAACTGTTTTTT